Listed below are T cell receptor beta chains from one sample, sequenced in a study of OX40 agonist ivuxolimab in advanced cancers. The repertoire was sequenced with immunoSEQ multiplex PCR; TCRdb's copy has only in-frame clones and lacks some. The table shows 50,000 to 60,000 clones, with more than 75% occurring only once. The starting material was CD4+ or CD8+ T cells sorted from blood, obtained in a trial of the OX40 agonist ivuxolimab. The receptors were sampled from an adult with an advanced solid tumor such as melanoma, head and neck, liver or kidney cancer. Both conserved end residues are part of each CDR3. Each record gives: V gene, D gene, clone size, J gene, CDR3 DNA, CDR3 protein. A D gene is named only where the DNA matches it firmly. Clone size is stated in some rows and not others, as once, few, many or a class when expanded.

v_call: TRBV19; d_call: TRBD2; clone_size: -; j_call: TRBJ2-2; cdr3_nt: TGTGCCACCTGGCCGGGGGGCGGGGAGCTGTTTTTT; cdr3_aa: CATWPGGGELFF
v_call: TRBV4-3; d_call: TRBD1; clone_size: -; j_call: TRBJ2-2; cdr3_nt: TGCGCCAGCAGCTGGGACAGGGGGGACGGGGAGCTGTTTTTT; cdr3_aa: CASSWDRGDGELFF
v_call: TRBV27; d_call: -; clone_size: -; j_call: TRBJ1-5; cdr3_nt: TGTGCCAGCCGCCTCTCTTACGGAGGGGCCAATCAGCCCCAGCATTTT; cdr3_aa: CASRLSYGGANQPQHF
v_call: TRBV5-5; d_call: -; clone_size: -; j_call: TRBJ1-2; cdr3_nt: TGTGCCAGCAGTTTGAGCGAACAGGGCGTTAACTATGGCTACACCTTC; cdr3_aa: CASSLSEQGVNYGYTF
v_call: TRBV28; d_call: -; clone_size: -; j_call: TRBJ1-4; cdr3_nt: TGTGCCAGCAAGGGGCCCAATGAAAAACTGTTTTTT; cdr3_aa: CASKGPNEKLFF
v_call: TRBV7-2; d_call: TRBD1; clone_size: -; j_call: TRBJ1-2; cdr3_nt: TGTGCCAGCACCATGGACAGGGGCGGAGGCTACACCTTC; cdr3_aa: CASTMDRGGGYTF
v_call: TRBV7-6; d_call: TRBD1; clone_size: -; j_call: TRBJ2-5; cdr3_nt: TGTGCCAGCAGCCGCGACGACAGGGGGCTTGAGCAGTACTTC; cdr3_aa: CASSRDDRGLEQYF
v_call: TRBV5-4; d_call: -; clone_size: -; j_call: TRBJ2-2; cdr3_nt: TGTGCCAGCAGCGTGGGAGGAGGCCAACACGGGGAGCTGTTTTTT; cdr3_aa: CASSVGGGQHGELFF
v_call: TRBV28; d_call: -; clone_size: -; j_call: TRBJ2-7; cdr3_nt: TGTGCCAGCAGTTTGGTCAGCGAGCAGTACTTC; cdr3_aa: CASSLVSEQYF
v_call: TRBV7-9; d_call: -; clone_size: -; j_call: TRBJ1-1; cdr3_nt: TGTGCCAGCAGCTTAGTAGTCTCGGGGGCTTTCTTT; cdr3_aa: CASSLVVSGAFF
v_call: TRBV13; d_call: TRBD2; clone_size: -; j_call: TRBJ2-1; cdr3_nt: TGTGCCAGCAGCTTAGTACTAGCGGGGAGCTCCTACAATGAGCAGTTCTTC; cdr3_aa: CASSLVLAGSSYNEQFF
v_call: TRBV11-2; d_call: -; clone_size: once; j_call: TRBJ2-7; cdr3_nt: TGTGCCAGCAGCTTAGTCCAGGGAAACCACTACGAGCAGTACTTC; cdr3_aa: CASSLVQGNHYEQYF
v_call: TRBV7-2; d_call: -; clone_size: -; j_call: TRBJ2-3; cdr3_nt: TGTGCCAGCAGCTCAAGAGATACGCAGTATTTT; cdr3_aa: CASSSRDTQYF
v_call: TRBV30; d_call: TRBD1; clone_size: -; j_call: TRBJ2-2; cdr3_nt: TGTGCCTGGCACCCGATCGGGACAGGGTCGCTGTTTTTT; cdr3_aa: CAWHPIGTGSLFF
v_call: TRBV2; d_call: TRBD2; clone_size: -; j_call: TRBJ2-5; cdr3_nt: TGTGCCAGCACCGGTAGGGGGATTTCTAGCGGGATACAAGAGACCCAGTACTTC; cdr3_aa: CASTGRGISSGIQETQYF
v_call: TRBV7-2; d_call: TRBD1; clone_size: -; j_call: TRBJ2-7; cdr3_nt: TGTGCCAGCAGCGCAGACGGGGGACAGGGGGCGACCTACGAGCAGTACTTC; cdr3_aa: CASSADGGQGATYEQYF
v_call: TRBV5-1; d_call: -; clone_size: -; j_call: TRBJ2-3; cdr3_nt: TGCGCCAGCAGCTTGAATCCGTGGGGCACAGATACGCAGTATTTT; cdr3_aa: CASSLNPWGTDTQYF
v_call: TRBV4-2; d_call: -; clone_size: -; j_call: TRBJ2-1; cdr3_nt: TGTGCCAGCAGCCAAGGGGAGGCAAACCCCTACAATGAGCAGTTCTTC; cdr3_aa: CASSQGEANPYNEQFF
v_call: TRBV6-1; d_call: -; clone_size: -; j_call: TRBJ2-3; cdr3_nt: TGTGCCAGCAGTGAATGGAGGGAGGTCCCCACAGATACGCAGTATTTT; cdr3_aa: CASSEWREVPTDTQYF
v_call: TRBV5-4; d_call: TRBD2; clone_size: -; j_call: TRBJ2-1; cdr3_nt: TGTGCCAGCAGCTTGGGAACTAGCGGGTCTGAGCAGTTCTTC; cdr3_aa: CASSLGTSGSEQFF
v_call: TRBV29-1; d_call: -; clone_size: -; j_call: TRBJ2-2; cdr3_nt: TGCAGCGTTGACAGAACTAACACCGGGGAGCTGTTTTTT; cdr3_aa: CSVDRTNTGELFF
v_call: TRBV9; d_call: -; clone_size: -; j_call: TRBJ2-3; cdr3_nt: TGTGCCAGCAGCGTAACGAGCAGATCAGATACGCAGTATTTT; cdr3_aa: CASSVTSRSDTQYF
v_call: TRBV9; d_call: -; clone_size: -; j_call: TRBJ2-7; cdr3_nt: TGTGCCAGCAGCCCGAACGGGCCCTACGAGCAGTACTTC; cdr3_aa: CASSPNGPYEQYF
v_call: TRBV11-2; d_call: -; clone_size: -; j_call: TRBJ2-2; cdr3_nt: TGTGCCAGCAGCTTAGGAGCGGCGAACACCGGGGAGCTGTTTTTT; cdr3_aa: CASSLGAANTGELFF
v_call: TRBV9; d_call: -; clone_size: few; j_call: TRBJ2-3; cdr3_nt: TGTGCCAGCAGCGTAGATACTGGGACAGATACGCAGTATTTT; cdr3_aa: CASSVDTGTDTQYF
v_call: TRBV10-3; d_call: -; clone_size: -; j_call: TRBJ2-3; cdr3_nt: TGTGCCATCAGTGACCCCATCCCTACCACCACAGATACGCAGTATTTT; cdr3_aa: CAISDPIPTTTDTQYF
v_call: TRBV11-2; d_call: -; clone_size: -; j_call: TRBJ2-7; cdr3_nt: TGTGCCAGCAGCTTAGCAAAGGGGCACTACGAGCAGTACTTC; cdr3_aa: CASSLAKGHYEQYF
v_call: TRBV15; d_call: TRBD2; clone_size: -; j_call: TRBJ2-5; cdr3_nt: TGTGCCACCAGCAGATCGGGACTAGCGGAAGAGACCCAGTACTTC; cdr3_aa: CATSRSGLAEETQYF
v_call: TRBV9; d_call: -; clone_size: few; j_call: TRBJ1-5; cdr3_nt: TGTGCCAGCAGCGTAGGGGCAGGGCGGCAGCCCCAGCATTTT; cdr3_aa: CASSVGAGRQPQHF
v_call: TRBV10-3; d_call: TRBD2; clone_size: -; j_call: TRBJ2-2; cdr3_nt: TGTGCCATCAGTGACGTACTAGCGGGATCCGGGGAGCTGTTTTTT; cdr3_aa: CAISDVLAGSGELFF
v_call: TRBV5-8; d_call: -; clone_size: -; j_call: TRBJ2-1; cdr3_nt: TGTGCCAGCAGCTTGGGGGGAAGGGCCTACAATGAGCAGTTCTTC; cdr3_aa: CASSLGGRAYNEQFF
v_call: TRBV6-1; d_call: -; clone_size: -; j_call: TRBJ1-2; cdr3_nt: TGTGCCAGCAGTGAATGGCATTATGGGGAGGACTCCTATGGCTACACCTTC; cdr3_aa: CASSEWHYGEDSYGYTF
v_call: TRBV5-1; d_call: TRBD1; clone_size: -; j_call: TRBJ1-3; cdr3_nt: TGCGCCAGCAGCGAACGGGACAGCAGTTATGGAAACACCATATATTTT; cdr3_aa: CASSERDSSYGNTIYF
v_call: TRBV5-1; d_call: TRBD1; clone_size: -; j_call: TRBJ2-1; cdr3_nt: TGCGCCAGCAGCGAATTGACAGGGAGTGACAATGAGCAGTTCTTC; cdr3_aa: CASSELTGSDNEQFF
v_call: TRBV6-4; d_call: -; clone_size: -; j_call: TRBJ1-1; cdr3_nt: TGTGCCAGCAGTGACGGGGGAGGGGTCACTGAAGCTTTCTTT; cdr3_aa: CASSDGGGVTEAFF
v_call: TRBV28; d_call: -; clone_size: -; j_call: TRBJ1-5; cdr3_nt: TGTGCCAGCAGCTCACCTTTGGGGTCGGGCCAGCCCCAGCATTTT; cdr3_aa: CASSSPLGSGQPQHF
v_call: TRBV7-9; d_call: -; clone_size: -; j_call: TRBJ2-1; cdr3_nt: TGTGCCAGCAGCTCCCCGGGGGCTAGCGGAGGTACGCAGTTCTTC; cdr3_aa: CASSSPGASGGTQFF
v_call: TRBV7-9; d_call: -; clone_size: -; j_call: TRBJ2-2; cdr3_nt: TGTGCCAGCACCCAGAGGGGAACCGGGGAGCTGTTTTTT; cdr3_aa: CASTQRGTGELFF
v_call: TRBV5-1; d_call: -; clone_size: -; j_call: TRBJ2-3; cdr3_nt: TGCGCCAGCAGCCCCTCGAAAGGCACAGATACGCAGTATTTT; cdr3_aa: CASSPSKGTDTQYF
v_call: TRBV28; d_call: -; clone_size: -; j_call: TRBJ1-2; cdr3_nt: TGTGCCACCCAAGTGGGGGGGCGGGGCAAAGATGGCTACACCTTC; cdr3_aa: CATQVGGRGKDGYTF
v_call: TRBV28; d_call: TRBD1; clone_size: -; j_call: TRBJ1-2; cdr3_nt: TGTGCCAGCAGTTTATTATCCAGGGGGCGGGGCTACACCTTC; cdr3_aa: CASSLLSRGRGYTF
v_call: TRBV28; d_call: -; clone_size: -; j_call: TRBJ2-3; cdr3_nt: TGTGCCATCACAGGGTGGACAGATACGCAGTATTTT; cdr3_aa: CAITGWTDTQYF
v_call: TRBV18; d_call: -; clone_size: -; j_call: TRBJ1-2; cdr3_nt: TGTGCCAGCTCACCAATAAGGGATGGCTACACCTTC; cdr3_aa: CASSPIRDGYTF
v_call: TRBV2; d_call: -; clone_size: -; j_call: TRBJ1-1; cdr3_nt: TGTGCCAGCAGTGATTCAGAACTGGTGAACACTGAAGCTTTCTTT; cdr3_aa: CASSDSELVNTEAFF
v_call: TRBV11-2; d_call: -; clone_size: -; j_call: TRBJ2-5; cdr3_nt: TGTGCCAGCAGCTTGGGACCAGACAGAGAGACCCAGTACTTC; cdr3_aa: CASSLGPDRETQYF
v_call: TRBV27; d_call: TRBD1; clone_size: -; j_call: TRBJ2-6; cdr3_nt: TGTGCCAGCAGTTCCAACGATTTCGACAGGGGGCGGTTCTCTGGGGCCAACGTCCTGACTTTC; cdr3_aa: CASSSNDFDRGRFSGANVLTF
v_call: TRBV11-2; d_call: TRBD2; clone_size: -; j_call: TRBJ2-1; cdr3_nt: TGTGCCAGCCTACGAGAGCGGGAGTTTAACAATGAGCAGTTCTTC; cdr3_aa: CASLREREFNNEQFF
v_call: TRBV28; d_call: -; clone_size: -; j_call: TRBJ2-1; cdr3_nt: TGTGCCAGCAGTTCAGGACCGACCTACAATGAGCAGTTCTTC; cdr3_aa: CASSSGPTYNEQFF